This T cell receptor beta chain derives from a study of T cell responses to AZD1222 COVID-19 vaccine. Findings and caveats of the study: Samples come after the peak T cell response, not at day 14.

Sequenced by immunoSEQ multiplex PCR; TCRdb stores in-frame clones only, minus some. The repertoire holds 130,000 or so clones, with about 90% as singletons. With regard to this clone: Antigen specificity is unknown. Other nucleotide sequences from this sample produce the same CDR3.

This CDR3 comprises 11 residues. The germline V and J ends were trimmed by 4 bases and 3 bases, with 4 bases remaining between them. The germline CDR1 and CDR2 sequences are SNHLY and FYNNEI. This TCR was recovered from an adult in good health. Sequenced material: peripheral blood, taken on day 0 of AZD1222 vaccination. The chain is built from TRBV2 and TRBJ2-7; D gene unclear. The CDR3 DNA reads TGTGCCAGCAGTGGACACTACGAGCAGTACTTC. It is translated as CASSGHYEQYF.